This T cell receptor beta chain was profiled in a study of blood T cells in healthy people across ages. For the study at large: There was about one barcoded beta molecule captured by template switching per two T cells.

This CDR3 contains 12 residues. The V gene's germline CDR1 is SGHTA and CDR2 FQGNSA. The use of a sample-barcoded 5' primer and a J-beta primer mix characterized a second PCR of roughly 6 to 11 cycles. Unique molecular identifiers of 12 random nucleotides labeled each cDNA. TCRdb re-analysed the 5' RACE reads in MiXCR, keeping a single row per CDR3 protein. The sample comprises some 690,000 distinct CDR3 sequences, about 20% of which are singletons, and around a fifth rests with the top ten. Findings of the study overall: Donors of long life had a larger count of naive CD4+ cells and greater diversity than aged donors.

This clonotype has just a few counts. Its antigen is not known. An end of the junction differs from the germline gene, which may be a read error. This clonotype originated in a man aged 70 or older in good health. The genes are TRBV7-2 and TRBJ2-7; D not resolved. Sequenced sample: blood. CDR3 nucleotide sequence: TGTGCCAGCAGCGAATACTCCTACGAGCAGTACTTT. As protein: CASSEYSYEQYF.